This TCR beta chain was identified in a study of T cell repertoires in cytomegalovirus infection. The germline CDR1 and CDR2 sequences are ENHRY and SYGVKD. Trimming removed 0 bases from V and 0 bases from J; junction bases left unmatched: 4. The CDR3 loop spans 18 amino acids. TCRdb recomputed calls from the reads with MiXCR, one row per CDR3 protein. The sample holds tens of thousands of distinct CDR3 sequences, approximately 22% seen once. A note on this clonotype: What it binds is unknown.

The sequence was collected from a human donor in good health (CMV status not recorded). Some clones in this sample may be carry-over from other donors' samples. This chain connects TRBV10-3 to TRBJ1-6; TRBD1 matches at 8 bases. Sequencing was performed on CD8+ T cells from cultured PBMCs, taken from culture after CMV antigen stimulation. CDR3 DNA: TGTGCCATCAGTGAGTCCTACAGGGGGAGCTCCTATAATTCACCCCTCCACTTT. This gives the protein CAISESYRGSSYNSPLHF.